One and the same sample provided the 27 T cell receptor beta chains below, sequenced in a study of blood T cell repertoires in COVID-19. TCRdb's copy holds only in-frame clones and misses some; the assay was immunoSEQ multiplex PCR. The sample shows under 250,000 clones, 83% of them seen only once. The sample consisted of peripheral blood. These receptors came from a human donor in a cohort sampled during active COVID-19.

The rearrangement links TRBV19 to TRBJ1-1, with D unclear. V was pared by 6 bases and J by 1 base, with 12 bases between. CDR1 is LNHDA and CDR2 is SQIVND in the germline V gene (reference sequence). The CDR3 contains 14 residues. DNA of the CDR3: TGTGCCAGTAGCCCGGGGATGGGGAACACTGAAGCTTTCTTT. Translating it yields CASSPGMGNTEAFF. The whole variable domain, remainder taken from reference TRBV19 and TRBJ1-1, is DGGITQSPKYLFRKEGQNVTLSCEQNLNHDAMYWYRQDPGQGLRLIYYSQIVNDFQKGDIAEGYSVSREKKESFPLTVTSAQKNPTAFYLCASSPGMGNTEAFFGQGTRLTVV.

This clone has only a few counts. The chain employs TRBV24-1 and TRBJ2-2, with 9 bases fitting TRBD1. The V segment lost 3 bases and the J segment 5 bases; nucleotides outside the gene matches: 6. Germline V gene lookup returns CDR1 KGHDR and CDR2 SFDVKD. CDR3 size: 16 residues. The CDR3 region is CATSDRGQGRTGELFF. The CDR3 nucleotides read TGTGCCACCAGTGATAGGGGACAGGGTCGGACCGGGGAGCTGTTTTTT.

The J gene is TRBJ2-1, the V gene TRBV5-1; D remains unclear. This CDR3 spans 15 amino acids. Germline V CDR1 and CDR2: SGHRS, YFSETQ. V was cut by 0 bases and J by 5 bases, with 12 bases left in between. The DNA for the CDR3 is TGCGCCAGCAGCTTGGATAGTCCTTTCCACAATGAGCAGTTCTTC. Protein product: CASSLDSPFHNEQFF.

The genes are TRBV19 and TRBJ1-2; 9 bases map to TRBD1. Germline V gene sequence: CDR1 LNHDA, CDR2 SQIVND (reference sequence). The J segment lost 8 bases and the V segment lost 7 bases, leaving 8 bases of the junction unmatched. The CDR3 is 13 amino acids. The CDR3 region has the DNA TGTGCCAGTATGCCACAGGGGGCGCGGGGCTACACCTTC. This encodes CASMPQGARGYTF.

The V call is TRBV30, the J call TRBJ2-7, with 12 positions matching TRBD1. Unmatched junction bases numbered 6, after V lost 2 bases and J lost 7 bases. The CDR3 contains 14 residues. Germline CDR1 is GTSNPN and CDR2 is SVGIG (reference sequence). The chain's CDR3 is CAWSWGDRGQEQYF. CDR3 DNA: TGTGCCTGGAGTTGGGGGGACAGGGGGCAAGAGCAGTACTTC.

The chain couples TRBV9 to TRBJ1-4, with D tentatively TRBD1 (6 bases). V lost 4 bases to trimming and J lost 8 bases, with 15 bases between them. Per germline, CDR1 SGDLS and CDR2 YYNGEE. The CDR3 consists of 14 residues. The CDR3 loop reads CASSPQGFGEKLFF. DNA for the CDR3: TGTGCCAGCAGCCCCCAGGGGTTTGGAGAAAAACTGTTTTTT.

This chain uses TRBV13 with TRBJ2-3; possibly TRBD2 for D (6 bases). V shed 5 bases and J shed 2 bases, with 14 bases lying between them. Germline-derived CDR1 and CDR2 are PRHDT and FYEKMQ (reference sequence). This CDR3 is 15 amino acids long. The CDR3 region has the DNA TGTGCCAGCAGCACCGGCGGGGATAACACAGATACGCAGTATTTT. This sequence encodes CASSTGGDNTDTQYF.

This clone was found a few times. The J gene is TRBJ2-2, the V gene TRBV5-1, with 7 bases matching TRBD2. J lost 4 bases, V lost 0 bases, and 3 bases had no gene match. The germline V gene has CDR1 SGHRS and CDR2 YFSETQ. This CDR3 is built from 15 residues. CDR3 sequence reads: CASSLDGRSTGELFF. CDR3 coding DNA: TGCGCCAGCAGCTTGGACGGGAGGAGCACCGGGGAGCTGTTTTTT.

In nucleotides, the CDR3 is TGTGCCAGCAGTGGACAGGGGGCTTTTCCTGGAAACACCATATATTTT. It specifies CASSGQGAFPGNTIYF. The chain couples TRBV6-1 to TRBJ1-3, with 10 positions matching TRBD1. V lost 4 bases and J lost 2; bases outside the gene matches: 5. The CDR3 loop spans 16 amino acids. CDR1 is MNHNS and CDR2 is SASEGT in the germline V gene.

This clone was observed a handful of times. V gene TRBV19 combines with J gene TRBJ2-7; 10 nucleotides match TRBD2. Germline V gene data show CDR1 as LNHDA and CDR2 as SQIVND (reference sequence). V lost 1 base and J lost 3; bases outside the gene matches: 0. This CDR3 has 14 amino acids. The CDR3 here is CASSIGLAGYEQYF. In nucleotides, the CDR3 is TGTGCCAGTAGTATAGGACTAGCGGGCTACGAGCAGTACTTC.

V gene TRBV19 combines with J gene TRBJ1-1; weak D call: TRBD1 (6 bases). The germline V and J ends were trimmed by 6 bases and 0 bases, with 8 bases remaining between them. The germline gives CDR1 LNHDA, CDR2 SQIVND (reference sequence). The CDR3 totals 13 residues. The CDR3 region is CASRRQVNTEAFF. Written as DNA, the CDR3 is TGTGCCAGTAGAAGACAGGTGAACACTGAAGCTTTCTTT.

This clone was observed once. The chain uses TRBV24-1 and TRBJ2-7, with TRBD2 matching over 14 bases. Germline lookup yields CDR1 KGHDR and CDR2 SFDVKD. The CDR3 length is 21 residues. The junction had 21 bases not matched to a gene; V was cut back by 4 bases and J by 5 bases. As DNA, the CDR3 is TGTGCCACCAGTGACCTAACCGGACTAGCGGGAGGTTCCAATATGAGGAACGAGCAGTACTTC. Encoded protein: CATSDLTGLAGGSNMRNEQYF.

This chain connects TRBV2 to TRBJ2-3; 13 bases are a match to TRBD2. This CDR3 comprises 16 residues. Germline lookup yields CDR1 SNHLY and CDR2 FYNNEI. Losses at the gene ends were 3 bases for V and 2 bases for J; bases not matched to a gene: 2. CDR3 coding DNA: TGTGCCAGCAGTGACGGGACTAGCGGGACCACAGATACGCAGTATTTT. Its protein is CASSDGTSGTTDTQYF.

The chain recombines TRBV14 with TRBJ2-7; 8 positions match TRBD2. Germline-derived CDR1 and CDR2 are SGHDN and FVKESK. Trimming cost V 1 base and J 6 bases; bases outside gene matches: 14. The CDR3 runs to 17 residues. The CDR3 here is CASSQGVAGTGIFEQYF. The CDR3 region has the DNA TGTGCCAGCAGCCAAGGCGTAGCGGGGACTGGGATCTTCGAGCAGTACTTC.

This clone turned up a few times. The chain joins TRBV9 to TRBJ1-1, with unresolved D. The CDR3 contains 13 residues. CDR1 is SGDLS and CDR2 is YYNGEE in the germline V gene. Trimming took off 0 bases at V and 2 bases at J, with 5 bases between the two ends. CDR3 protein: CASSVDRNTEAFF. The CDR3 coding sequence is TGTGCCAGCAGCGTAGACAGAAACACTGAAGCTTTCTTT. The full variable domain, rest sourced from reference TRBV9 and TRBJ1-1, is DSGVTQTPKHLITATGQRVTLRCSPRSGDLSVYWYQQSLDQGLQFLIQYYNGEERAKGNILERFSAQQFPDLHSELNLSSLELGDSALYFCASSVDRNTEAFFGQGTRLTVV.

The chain has TRBV28 and TRBJ1-2, with TRBD1 identical over 9 bases. CDR3 size: 13 residues. Germline values: CDR1 MDHEN, CDR2 SYDVKM. V lost 7 bases, J lost 7 bases, and 7 bases stayed unmatched. CDR3 protein: CASTVQGARGYTF. The DNA for the CDR3 is TGTGCCAGCACCGTACAGGGGGCGCGTGGCTACACCTTC.

This clone appeared many times. This sequence joins TRBV5-8 and TRBJ2-7; 7 nucleotides agree with TRBD1. This CDR3 contains 13 residues. CDR1 and CDR2 from the germline V gene are SGHTS and YDEGEE. The V gene end was trimmed by 4 bases and the J gene end by 2 bases; junction bases not matched to a gene: 3. CDR3 sequence (DNA): TGTGCCAGCAGCAACGACAGGGCCTACGAGCAGTACTTC. Translation gives CASSNDRAYEQYF.

The chain is built from TRBV10-1 and TRBJ2-7; 9 nucleotides match TRBD1. There are 15 residues in the CDR3. Looked up from germline, CDR1 is WNHNN and CDR2 is SYGVQD (reference sequence). V dropped 6 bases and J dropped 2; count of bases not matched to a gene: 8. The CDR3 reads CASSPIRTGAYEQYF. The CDR3 nucleotides read TGCGCCAGCAGCCCTATTAGGACAGGGGCCTACGAGCAGTACTTC.

This chain joins TRBV18 and TRBJ1-4, with a weak D call TRBD1 (6 bases). Trimming cost V 3 bases and J 3 bases, with 11 bases left between them. Germline CDR1 reads KGHSH; CDR2 reads LQKENI. This CDR3 has 15 amino acids. CDR3 sequence: CASSPQGNANEKLFF. In nucleotides, the CDR3 is TGTGCCAGCTCACCTCAGGGGAATGCTAATGAAAAACTGTTTTTT.

A single count supports this clone. The chain is built from TRBV9 and TRBJ2-5, with D possibly being TRBD1 (6 bases). From germline, CDR1 is SGDLS and CDR2 YYNGEE. Deletions cut 0 bases from V and 5 bases from J, with 14 bases between. The CDR3 totals 15 residues. The CDR3 DNA sequence: TGTGCCAGCAGCGTAGAGGACAGATTTACGGAGACCCAGTACTTC. Residues: CASSVEDRFTETQYF.

The rearrangement links TRBV3-1 (or the pseudogene TRBV3-2) to TRBJ2-5; D not certain. V gave up 2 bases and J gave up 1 base, with 5 bases separating them. The CDR3 sequence is 13 residues long. Per germline, CDR1 LGHDT and CDR2 YNNKEL (reference sequence). CDR3 DNA: TGTGCCAGCAGCCAACCAGGCCAAGAGACCCAGTACTTC. This codes for CASSQPGQETQYF.

The chain links TRBV19 to TRBJ2-5; D might be TRBD2 (6 bases). With 6 bases removed from V and 2 bases from J, the gap between germline ends came to 10 bases. Germline V gene sequence: CDR1 LNHDA, CDR2 SQIVND (reference sequence). CDR3 length: 13 residues. The CDR3 here is CASSGRRQETQYF. The DNA of the CDR3 is TGTGCCAGTAGCGGGAGAAGGCAAGAGACCCAGTACTTC.

The V call is TRBV7-6, the J call TRBJ1-1; D remains unclear. The CDR3 sequence is 15 residues long. Trimming took off 1 base at V and 0 bases at J, with 9 bases between the two ends. Germline V lookup: CDR1 SGHVS, CDR2 FNYEAQ. CDR3 in DNA: TGTGCCAGCAGCTTAGTTGCGACACTGAACACTGAAGCTTTCTTT. Translating gives CASSLVATLNTEAFF. Supplemented by reference TRBV7-6 and TRBJ1-1, the full variable domain reads GAGVSQSPRYKVTKRGQDVALRCDPISGHVSLYWYRQALGQGPEFLTYFNYEAQQDKSGLPNDRFSAERPEGSISTLTIQRTEQRDSAMYRCASSLVATLNTEAFFGQGTRLTVV.

This clone was found many times. The chain combines TRBV19 with TRBJ1-2; D gene unclear. V was pared by 5 bases and J by 4 bases, with 8 bases between. Germline CDR1 and CDR2: LNHDA and SQIVND (reference sequence). CDR3 length equals 12 residues. The CDR3 here is CASSEGLYGYTF. DNA of the CDR3: TGTGCCAGTAGTGAGGGTCTCTATGGCTACACCTTC.

This clone was seen many times. J is TRBJ1-5 and V is TRBV15, with D possibly matching TRBD1 (5 bases). The CDR3 is 18 residues long. CDR1 is LNHNV, CDR2 YYDKDF, per germline (reference sequence). V was trimmed by 0 bases and J by 0 bases, leaving 15 bases between them. The CDR3 spells CATSRDLGQPNSNQPQHF. The CDR3 DNA follows: TGTGCCACCAGCAGAGATTTGGGGCAGCCGAATAGCAATCAGCCCCAGCATTTT.

This clone was seen once. This rearrangement joins TRBV15 to TRBJ1-4, with D maybe TRBD1 (5 bases). Germline V lookup: CDR1 LNHNV, CDR2 YYDKDF (reference sequence). The CDR3 runs to 14 residues. Between the trimmed V and J ends, which lost 0 bases and 4 bases, there was a span of 6 bases. The CDR3 region has the DNA TGTGCCACCAGCAGAGACAGGGTTAATGAAAAACTGTTTTTT. It codes for CATSRDRVNEKLFF.

V usage is TRBV6-6 and J usage is TRBJ1-1; D is uncertain. The germline V and J ends were trimmed by 0 bases and 4 bases, with 9 bases remaining between them. CDR3 size: 14 residues. Germline CDR1 and CDR2: MNHNY and SVGAGI (reference sequence). The CDR3 DNA reads TGTGCCAGCAGTTACTCGATAGGAGGCACTGAAGCTTTCTTT. This translates into CASSYSIGGTEAFF.